The 24 T cell receptor beta chains listed next were all sequenced from one sample in a study of lymphopenia after photon versus proton radiotherapy. Sequenced by immunoSEQ multiplex PCR; TCRdb stores in-frame clones only, minus some. The data contain around 63,000 clones, over 80% of them singletons. The sample in question was peripheral blood, obtained from a patient treated with proton-based radiotherapy. Source of these receptors: a man at least 80 years old with esophageal cancer.

V is TRBV6-6 and J is TRBJ2-3; tentative D call: TRBD1 (6 bases). CDR1 is MNHNY and CDR2 is SVGAGI in the germline V gene (reference sequence). V gave up 7 bases and J gave up 8 bases, with 13 bases separating them. This CDR3 region has 12 residues. The CDR3 is CASNEDSPTQYF. The CDR3 DNA is TGTGCCAGCAACGAGGACAGTCCTACGCAGTATTTT.

The rearrangement uses TRBV5-1 and TRBJ2-3; D is uncertain. This CDR3 spans 15 amino acids. V lost 0 bases, J lost 1 base, and 9 bases lay in between. CDR1 and CDR2 from the germline V gene are SGHRS and YFSETQ. This chain's CDR3 is CASSLAAVGTDTQYF. The DNA for the CDR3 is TGCGCCAGCAGCTTGGCCGCGGTAGGCACAGATACGCAGTATTTT.

This chain joins TRBV7-3 and TRBJ2-4; D is possibly TRBD1 (6 bases). Looked up from germline, CDR1 is SGHTA and CDR2 is FQGTGA. The CDR3 sequence is 14 residues long. V gave up 4 bases and J gave up 3 bases, with 10 bases separating them. The CDR3 protein is CASSSQDSKNIQYF. As DNA, the CDR3 is TGTGCCAGCAGCTCCCAGGACAGCAAAAACATTCAGTACTTC.

CDR3 DNA sequence: TGTGCCAGCAGCCATAAGGGGGCGCAGGATGGCTACACCTTC. It codes for CASSHKGAQDGYTF. The rearrangement links TRBV7-9 to TRBJ1-2; 7 bases map to TRBD1. With V trimmed by 5 bases and J by 6 bases, 9 bases remained unmatched. CDR3 size: 14 residues. Germline values: CDR1 SEHNR, CDR2 FQNEAQ (reference sequence). The variable domain in full, completed from reference TRBV7-9 and TRBJ1-2, reads DTGVSQNPRHKITKRGQNVTFRCDPISEHNRLYWYRQTLGQGPEFLTYFQNEAQLEKSRLLSDRFSAERPKGSFSTLEIQRTEQGDSAMYLCASSHKGAQDGYTFGSGTRLTVV.

This chain connects TRBV5-5 to TRBJ1-4; D unresolved. Germline-derived CDR1 and CDR2 are SGHKS and YYEKEE (reference sequence). The CDR3 extends over 17 amino acids. The V end lost 4 bases, the J end lost 3 bases, and 19 bases lay between the germline ends. The CDR3 region is CASSQRTVRIPNEKLFF. The CDR3 bases are TGTGCCAGCAGCCAGCGAACGGTTAGGATACCTAATGAAAAACTGTTTTTT. Drawing the rest from reference TRBV5-5 and TRBJ1-4, the complete variable domain is DAGVTQSPTHLIKTRGQQVTLRCSPISGHKSVSWYQQVLGQGPQFIFQYYEKEERGRGNFPDRFSARQFPNYSSELNVNALLLGDSALYLCASSQRTVRIPNEKLFFGSGTQLSVL.

This chain connects TRBV4-1 to TRBJ1-1, with no clear D. V was trimmed by 0 bases and J by 0 bases, leaving 11 bases between them. CDR1 is MGHRA and CDR2 is YSYEKL in the germline V gene. The CDR3 has 16 amino acids. DNA of the CDR3: TGCGCCAGCAGCCAAGATTTAACAAAATTGAACACTGAAGCTTTCTTT. Protein: CASSQDLTKLNTEAFF.

The chain employs TRBV6-6 and TRBJ2-3, with D tentatively TRBD1 (6 bases). CDR1 is MNHNY and CDR2 is SVGAGI in the germline V gene (reference sequence). CDR3 length equals 13 residues. V gave up 6 bases and J gave up 3 bases, with 10 bases separating them. CDR3 sequence (DNA): TGTGCCAGCAGACAGGGTCTGACAGATACGCAGTATTTT. As protein: CASRQGLTDTQYF.

The V gene is TRBV9, the J gene TRBJ2-1; perhaps TRBD2 as D (6 bases). V was clipped by 4 bases and J by 4 bases, with 15 bases between them. Germline V gives CDR1 SGDLS, CDR2 YYNGEE. This CDR3 is 15 amino acids long. The CDR3, as DNA: TGTGCCAGCAGCTTTGGAGCGGGCCTTTACAATGAGCAGTTCTTC. Translation: CASSFGAGLYNEQFF.

The rearrangement joins TRBV5-1 to TRBJ1-1, with 7 nucleotides matching TRBD1. There are 14 residues in the CDR3. Germline-derived CDR1 and CDR2 are SGHRS and YFSETQ. V trimming: 4 bases; J trimming: 1 base; junction bases outside the gene matches: 4. The CDR3 nucleotides are TGCGCCAGCAGCCGGGGACAGTCGAACACTGAAGCTTTCTTT. Protein: CASSRGQSNTEAFF.

This sequence joins TRBV13 and TRBJ1-5; 7 positions match TRBD1. This CDR3 is 14 amino acids long. V was clipped by 3 bases and J by 5 bases; unmatched bases: 4. The V gene's germline CDR1 is PRHDT and CDR2 FYEKMQ (reference sequence). The CDR3 loop reads CASSFGTGDQPQHF. CDR3 nucleotide sequence: TGTGCCAGCAGCTTCGGAACAGGGGATCAGCCCCAGCATTTT.

The chain employs TRBV4-3 and TRBJ1-6; D is uncertain. This CDR3 is 16 amino acids long. The germline V and J ends were trimmed by 4 bases and 0 bases, with 10 bases remaining between them. Germline CDR1 and CDR2: LGHNA and YSLEER. CDR3 region: CASSPMSLSYNSPLHF. CDR3 coding DNA: TGCGCCAGCAGCCCAATGAGTCTCTCCTATAATTCACCCCTCCACTTT.

This chain connects TRBV7-3 to TRBJ1-3; D is unresolved. Per the germline V gene, CDR1 is SGHTA and CDR2 is FQGTGA. The CDR3 is 19 amino acids. V shed 2 bases and J shed 6 bases, with 26 bases lying between them. The CDR3 protein is CASSLDYKKASAPLNTIYF. CDR3 DNA: TGTGCCAGCAGCTTAGATTACAAGAAGGCGTCAGCCCCTTTAAACACCATATATTTT.

The chain is built from TRBV10-3 and TRBJ1-5, with TRBD1 identical over 8 bases. The V gene's germline CDR1 is ENHRY and CDR2 SYGVKD. V shed 8 bases and J 2 bases; nucleotides not matched to a gene: 8. This CDR3 spans 15 amino acids. The CDR3 nucleotides are TGTGCCATCCAGGACAGGGACAAAGGCAATCAGCCCCAGCATTTT. It yields the protein CAIQDRDKGNQPQHF.

The chain carries TRBV4-3 and TRBJ2-5, with D tentatively TRBD1 or TRBD2 (5 bases each). The CDR3 runs 14 residues. The germline CDR1 and CDR2 sequences are LGHNA and YSLEER. V lost 0 bases to trimming and J lost 4 bases, with 9 bases between them. CDR3 sequence: CASSQEAGTETQYF. CDR3 bases: TGCGCCAGCAGCCAAGAGGCAGGGACAGAGACCCAGTACTTC.

This rearrangement joins TRBV4-2 to TRBJ1-1, with a tentative D call TRBD1 (5 bases). Germline lookup yields CDR1 LGHNA and CDR2 YNFKEQ. This CDR3 is 14 amino acids long. Between the trimmed V and J ends, which lost 5 bases and 5 bases, there was a span of 15 bases. Here the CDR3 DNA reads TGTGCCAGCAGCTCAAGCGTAGGGGCGACTGAAGCTTTCTTT. This gives the protein CASSSSVGATEAFF.

J is TRBJ2-1 and V is TRBV4-2, with 7 bases lining up with TRBD2. Germline CDR1 is LGHNA and CDR2 is YNFKEQ. The length of the CDR3 is 15 residues. Trimming cost V 1 base and J 9 bases; bases outside gene matches: 9. The CDR3 loop reads CASSQVRAGAGEQFF. In nucleotides, the CDR3 is TGTGCCAGCAGCCAAGTACGGGCGGGAGCGGGTGAGCAGTTCTTC.

This chain connects TRBV13 to TRBJ1-2, with 8 bases that match TRBD1. The CDR3 has 13 residues. V lost 1 base, J lost 5 bases, and 0 bases stayed unmatched. Germline assignment: CDR1 PRHDT and CDR2 FYEKMQ (reference sequence). In DNA, the CDR3 is TGTGCCAGCAGCTTAGACAGGGGGTATGGCTACACCTTC. Translating it yields CASSLDRGYGYTF. The full variable domain, with the rest looked up from reference TRBV13 and TRBJ1-2, is AAGVIQSPRHLIKEKRETATLKCYPIPRHDTVYWYQQGPGQDPQFLISFYEKMQSDKGSIPDRFSAQQFSDYHSELNMSSLELGDSALYFCASSLDRGYGYTFGSGTRLTVV.

The chain couples TRBV30 to TRBJ2-2; D is ambiguous. The V gene lost 2 bases and the J gene lost 2 bases, with 9 bases spanning the gap. Germline lookup yields CDR1 GTSNPN and CDR2 SVGIG (reference sequence). The CDR3 is 14 residues long. The CDR3, as DNA: TGTGCCTGGAGTCGAATGGCAAACACCGGGGAGCTGTTTTTT. Translation gives CAWSRMANTGELFF. Complete variable domain (other parts from reference TRBV30 and TRBJ2-2): SQTIHQWPATLVQPVGSPLSLECTVEGTSNPNLYWYRQAAGRGLQLLFYSVGIGQISSEVPQNLSASRPQDRQFILSSKKLLLSDSGFYLCAWSRMANTGELFFGEGSRLTVL.

This chain links TRBV7-8 with TRBJ2-5; no firm D call. The J call is doubtful: the DNA matches TRBJ2-7 better. This CDR3 region has 16 residues. Per germline, CDR1 SGHVS and CDR2 FQNEAQ. CDR3 coding DNA: TGTGCCAGCAGCTTATTGGTGTCGTGGGGCTCCTACGAGCAGTACTTC. This encodes CASSLLVSWGSYEQYF.

The rearrangement links TRBV11-2 to TRBJ1-1, with 8 nucleotides matching TRBD1. V shed 6 bases and J 3 bases; nucleotides not matched to a gene: 9. The CDR3 loop spans 15 amino acids. Germline V gives CDR1 SGHAT, CDR2 FQNNGV. CDR3 residues: CASRPNPGGYTEAFF. The CDR3 DNA reads as TGTGCCAGCAGACCGAATCCAGGGGGCTACACTGAAGCTTTCTTT.

The chain is built from TRBV7-8 and TRBJ2-5; maybe TRBD2 (6 bases). From germline, CDR1 is SGHVS and CDR2 FQNEAQ. The CDR3 is 14 amino acids. Trimming removed 5 bases from V and 2 bases from J, with 12 bases in between. The CDR3 region is CASSPGLSQETQYF. The CDR3 bases are TGTGCCAGCAGCCCCGGACTATCTCAAGAGACCCAGTACTTC.

The chain has TRBV10-3 and TRBJ1-5; tentatively, D is TRBD1 (6 bases). Germline CDR1 is ENHRY and CDR2 is SYGVKD. V was shortened by 0 bases and J by 0 bases, with 9 bases between the two germline ends. The CDR3 spans 16 residues. CDR3 DNA: TGTGCCATCAGTGAGTCGGCGGGACATAGCAATCAGCCCCAGCATTTT. Encoded protein: CAISESAGHSNQPQHF.

The V gene is TRBV5-1, the J gene TRBJ2-5; 13 nucleotides match TRBD2. The CDR3 contains 16 residues. Germline V gene data show CDR1 as SGHRS and CDR2 as YFSETQ. Losses at the gene ends were 4 bases for V and 3 bases for J; bases not matched to a gene: 6. The CDR3 region has the DNA TGCGCCAGCAGCCCAGGACTAGCGGGGGCCAAAGAGACCCAGTACTTC. As protein: CASSPGLAGAKETQYF.

The chain combines TRBV6-5 with TRBJ2-5, with 12 bases fitting TRBD1. The V segment lost 5 bases and the J segment 5 bases; nucleotides outside the gene matches: 6. The germline gives CDR1 MNHEY, CDR2 SVGAGI. This CDR3 region has 15 residues. In nucleotides, the CDR3 is TGTGCCAGCAGTCCGGGACAGGGGGCAGGGGAGACCCAGTACTTC. Translating it yields CASSPGQGAGETQYF.